The 5 T cell receptor beta chains reported below all come from one sample, sequenced in a study of blood T cell repertoires in COVID-19. TCRdb's table, derived via immunoSEQ multiplex PCR, lists solely in-frame clones and lacks some. Of fewer than 350,000 clones listed, just over 90% are singletons. Material: PBMCs or T cells enriched from blood (not recorded which). These receptors were obtained from a woman aged 40 to 55 with acute COVID-19.

This clone was recorded a few times. The J gene is TRBJ1-1, the V gene TRBV12-3 or TRBV12-4; D gene ambiguous. Between the trimmed V and J ends, which lost 4 bases and 1 base, there was a span of 7 bases. The CDR3 spans 13 residues. CDR3 loop: CASSWSQNTEAFF. CDR3 bases: TGTGCCAGCAGTTGGTCACAGAACACTGAAGCTTTCTTT.

The V gene is TRBV5-1, the J gene TRBJ2-3, with 9 bases matching TRBD2. The germline CDR1 and CDR2 sequences are SGHRS and YFSETQ. This CDR3 has 15 amino acids. V trimming: 0 bases; J trimming: 3 bases; junction bases outside the gene matches: 2. CDR3 DNA: TGCGCCAGCAGCTTGGAAGCGGGGGGAACAGATACGCAGTATTTT. It codes for CASSLEAGGTDTQYF.

The chain combines TRBV15 with TRBJ1-2; 9 nucleotides line up with TRBD1. CDR3 length: 13 residues. Trimming took 3 bases from V and 6 from J; bases not matched to a gene: 2. Germline CDR1 and CDR2: LNHNV and YYDKDF (reference sequence). CDR3 coding DNA: TGTGCCACCAGCAGGACAGGGGGAGATGGCTACACCTTC. Translating it yields CATSRTGGDGYTF.

This clone showed up just a few times. This sample also contains other DNA sequences that code for the same CDR3. The chain has TRBV9 and TRBJ1-2; D gene unclear. This CDR3 spans 13 amino acids. The V end lost 2 bases, the J end lost 2 bases, and 7 bases lay between the germline ends. Germline V gives CDR1 SGDLS, CDR2 YYNGEE. CDR3 residues: CASSVSGNYGYTF. The DNA of the CDR3 is TGTGCCAGCAGCGTTTCAGGAAACTATGGCTACACCTTC.

In this sample, this clone turned up once. The gene calls are TRBV20-1 and TRBJ1-2; 7 positions agree with TRBD1. This CDR3 is built from 11 residues. Germline CDR1 and CDR2: DFQATT and SNEGSKA (reference sequence). V was clipped by 6 bases and J by 7 bases; unmatched bases: 5. The CDR3 spells CSAPTGSGYTF. The DNA of the CDR3 is TGCAGTGCCCCGACAGGGTCTGGCTACACCTTC.